The source of this TCR beta chain is a study of post-analysis software for immune sequencing data. Study conclusions and caveats: Significantly lower normalized Chao1 diversity was seen in multiple sclerosis patients than in controls. F measure showed strong co-clustering of same-batch samples.

The CDR3 runs to 11 residues. On this clonotype: Its specificity is not known. Compared with germline, one end of the junction differs, possibly owing to a read error.

Unique molecular identifiers were built into the TCR beta cDNA libraries. Using its own MiXCR run on the PCR reads, TCRdb lists one record per CDR3 protein. The table lists about 160,000 distinct CDR3 sequences, 35% to 40% of them singletons. The TCR originated in a girl aged 10 to 17 with multiple sclerosis. The chain links TRBV12-3 or TRBV12-4 to TRBJ2-7, with D tentatively TRBD2 (7 bases). The sample here was blood, taken after autologous hematopoietic stem cell transplantation. The DNA of the CDR3 is TGTGCCGGCAGTAGGGGGGGTGAGCAGTACTTC. Translated, it gives CAGSRGGEQYF.